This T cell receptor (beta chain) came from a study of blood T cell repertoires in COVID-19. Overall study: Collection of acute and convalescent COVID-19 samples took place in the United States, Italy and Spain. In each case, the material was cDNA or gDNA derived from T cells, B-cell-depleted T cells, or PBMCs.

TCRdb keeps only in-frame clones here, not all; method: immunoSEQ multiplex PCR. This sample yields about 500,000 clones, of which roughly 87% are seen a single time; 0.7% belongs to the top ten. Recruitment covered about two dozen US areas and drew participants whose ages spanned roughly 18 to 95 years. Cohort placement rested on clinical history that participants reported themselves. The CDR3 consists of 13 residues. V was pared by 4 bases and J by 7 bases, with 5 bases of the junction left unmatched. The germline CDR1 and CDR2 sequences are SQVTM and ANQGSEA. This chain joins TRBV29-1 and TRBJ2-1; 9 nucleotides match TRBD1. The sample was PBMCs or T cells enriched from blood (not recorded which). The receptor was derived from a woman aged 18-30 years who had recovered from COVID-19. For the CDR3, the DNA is TGCAGCGTTGCGACAGGGGGTTGGAATGAGCAGTTCTTC. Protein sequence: CSVATGGWNEQFF.